This T cell receptor beta chain was recorded in a study of T cell repertoires in cytomegalovirus infection. TCRdb itself ran the reads through MiXCR, one entry per CDR3 protein. The sample gives about 700,000 distinct CDR3 sequences, around 30% of which show up once; 15% to 20% is in the top ten. V lost 1 base and J 8 bases, leaving 8 bases between the germline ends. This CDR3 is built from 12 residues. CDR1 and CDR2 (germline): SGHVS, FQNEAQ. For this clonotype: What it recognizes is unknown.

Source: cultured PBMCs, taken from culture after CMV antigen stimulation. This sequence joins TRBV7-8 and TRBJ1-2, with D hard to call. The TCR originated in a human donor in good health (CMV status not recorded). Some clones in this sample may be carry-over from other donors' samples. The CDR3 reads CASSLVQRGYTF. As DNA, the CDR3 is TGTGCCAGCAGCTTAGTACAGCGGGGCTACACCTTC.